Following are 9 T cell receptor beta chains from one sample sequenced in a study of neoadjuvant anti-PD-1 for oral cavity cancer. Data came from immunoSEQ multiplex PCR; TCRdb stores just in-frame clones and leaves some out. This repertoire shows around 7,500 clones, roughly 70% found once; its top ten account for around 2.8%. Indicated time point: after neoadjuvant nivolumab, at surgical resection. The sample in question was PBMCs, obtained after nivolumab (anti-PD-1) treatment. The origin of the receptors is a person between 40 and 85 years old with oral cavity squamous cell carcinoma.

The CDR3 here is CASQGGNYGYTF. The CDR3 nucleotides are TGTGCCAGCCAGGGTGGCAACTATGGCTACACCTTC. The rearrangement uses TRBV7-9 and TRBJ1-2, with D possibly being TRBD1 (5 bases). The germline V gene encodes CDR1 SEHNR and CDR2 FQNEAQ (reference sequence). Trimming cost V 8 bases and J 2 bases, with 9 bases left between them. There are 12 residues in the CDR3.

The chain combines TRBV5-1 with TRBJ2-7; D is unclear. The V gene's germline CDR1 is SGHRS and CDR2 YFSETQ. This CDR3 has 14 amino acids. V was clipped by 2 bases and J by 5 bases, with 14 bases between them. The CDR3, as DNA: TGCGCCAGCAGCTTCGGTCGGCAGATGGACGAGCAGTACTTC. Its translation: CASSFGRQMDEQYF. Full variable domain (missing parts from reference TRBV5-1 and TRBJ2-7): KAGVTQTPRYLIKTRGQQVTLSCSPISGHRSVSWYQQTPGQGLQFLFEYFSETQRNKGNFPGRFSGRQFSNSRSEMNVSTLELGDSALYLCASSFGRQMDEQYFGPGTRLTVT.

The rearrangement joins TRBV7-9 to TRBJ2-3, with D maybe TRBD2 (6 bases). Germline V lookup: CDR1 SEHNR, CDR2 FQNEAQ (reference sequence). Deletions cut 1 base from V and 5 bases from J, with 10 bases between. This CDR3 contains 14 residues. In DNA, the CDR3 is TGTGCCAGCAGCTTAGGGCGGGGTGGAGATACGCAGTATTTT. Its translation: CASSLGRGGDTQYF.

The chain employs TRBV7-8 and TRBJ1-1, with a possible D match to TRBD1 (6 bases). Germline CDR1 SGHVS, CDR2 FQNEAQ. The CDR3 has 16 residues. The germline V and J ends were trimmed by 1 base and 4 bases, with 16 bases remaining between them. The CDR3 loop is CASSLDSGALGTEAFF. The CDR3 DNA sequence: TGTGCCAGCAGCTTAGATTCGGGGGCTCTGGGCACTGAAGCTTTCTTT.

The rearrangement joins TRBV11-3 to TRBJ2-7; 8 positions match TRBD2. CDR3 length: 13 amino acids. V shed 4 bases and J 7 bases; nucleotides not matched to a gene: 6. Germline V gene lookup returns CDR1 SGHNT and CDR2 YENEEA. The CDR3 here is CASSSRGAGEQYF. CDR3 coding DNA: TGTGCCAGCAGCTCGCGGGGGGCAGGTGAGCAGTACTTC.

The V and J genes are TRBV11-2 and TRBJ1-1, with D maybe TRBD1 (5 bases). V was pared by 0 bases and J by 4 bases, with 9 bases between. The CDR3 is made up of 14 amino acids. The germline V gene has CDR1 SGHAT and CDR2 FQNNGV. CDR3 sequence (DNA): TGTGCCAGCAGCTTAGAAAGCCAGGGCACTGAAGCTTTCTTT. Its protein product is CASSLESQGTEAFF.

This clone was seen a handful of times. The gene calls are TRBV30 and TRBJ1-3; D not resolved. V was shortened by 1 base and J by 2 bases, with 9 bases between the two germline ends. Germline V CDR1 and CDR2: GTSNPN, SVGIG (reference sequence). The CDR3 covers 14 residues. Here the CDR3 DNA reads TGTGCCTGGAGTGCGGGCCCGGCTGGAAACACCATATATTTT. Its translation is CAWSAGPAGNTIYF.

The J gene is TRBJ2-5, the V gene TRBV9; a possible D gene is TRBD1 (6 bases). CDR1 SGDLS and CDR2 YYNGEE come from the germline V gene. V shed 0 bases and J shed 4 bases, with 13 bases lying between them. This CDR3 spans 15 amino acids. CDR3 in amino acids: CASSVEGTTRETQYF. The CDR3 nucleotides are TGTGCCAGCAGCGTAGAAGGGACAACCCGAGAGACCCAGTACTTC.

The V gene is TRBV7-2, the J gene TRBJ1-5, with D hard to call. The germline V and J ends were trimmed by 2 bases and 0 bases, with 11 bases remaining between them. Germline CDR1 reads SGHTA; CDR2 reads FQGNSA. The CDR3 consists of 16 residues. CDR3 DNA: TGTGCCAGCAGCTTACCGACGGCCGATAGCAATCAGCCCCAGCATTTT. Its protein is CASSLPTADSNQPQHF.